The clone carrying this T cell receptor beta chain was recorded many times. As yet, its antigen is unknown. The source of the sample is a study of metastatic and nonmetastatic thyroid tumors. Study-level information: Repertoires from malignant and benign thyroid patients were compared across blood and tumor or nodule tissue.

The V gene's germline CDR1 is LNHDA and CDR2 SQIVND (reference sequence). Trimming left V 3 bases short and J 4 bases short, with 18 bases between. This CDR3 is built from 16 residues. With MiXCR, TCRdb reprocessed the PCR reads. The table has about 92,000 clones, approximately 15% seen once. Findings of the study overall: It was reportedly found that TCR beta diversity was significantly higher in malignant thyroid tumors than in benign nodules, a difference seen in both blood and tumor samples.

Each patient went into thyroid surgery without having received any treatment. The clonotype comes from a female donor with papillary thyroid cancer or a benign thyroid nodule (not recorded which). Some clones in this sample may be carry-over from other donors' samples. The V gene is TRBV19, the J gene TRBJ1-2; D not resolved. Material: blood. CDR3 in DNA: TGTGCCAGTAGTATCAGGCTGTCGGGGAATCTCTATGGCTACACCTTC. The encoded protein is CASSIRLSGNLYGYTF.